This T cell receptor (beta chain) appears in the sequencing data of a study of T cell repertoires in cytomegalovirus infection. At the level of the study: Selected CMV epitopes included recently identified HLA-C-restricted ones as well as well-studied HLA-B-restricted ones. Both a matching HLA type and CMV infection were indicated by public TCR beta signatures. Regarding the study as a whole: The response measured ex vivo was dominated by TCR beta clonotypes (HLA-C-restricted and CMV-specific). There were carriers of CMV plus the relevant HLA, and cumulative public TCR beta family frequency identified them.

TCRdb ran MiXCR on the reads and lists one entry per CDR3 protein. The sample contains 110,000 or so distinct CDR3 sequences, over 30% of which appear only once. A word on this clonotype: The antigen is undetermined.

This CDR3 spans 14 amino acids. Germline CDR1 reads MNHNS; CDR2 reads SASEGT. V lost 10 bases and J lost 1, with 17 bases in between. The sequence derives from a human donor in good health (CMV status not recorded). Some clones in this sample may be carry-over from other donors' samples. This chain links TRBV6-1 with TRBJ2-7; the D gene is possibly TRBD1 (6 bases). The starting material was CD8+ T cells from cultured PBMCs, obtained from culture after CMV antigen stimulation. The CDR3 region is CATSETGSSYEQYF. The DNA for the CDR3 is TGTGCCACCTCGGAGACAGGTTCGTCCTACGAGCAGTACTTC.